The 23 T cell receptor beta chains below were found in one sample sequenced in a study of T-cell reconstitution after alpha-beta-depleted transplantation in children (dated by TCRdb to the mid-2010s). Library prep was done by PCR. The instrument was an Illumina HiSeq 2500. To normalize quantification of the TCRbeta repertoire, the TCR libraries were built with molecular barcoding that relied on unique molecular identifiers. TCRdb trimmed public reads at Q25 via fastp, called clones via MiXCR and kept in-frame beta chains. Here each entry gathers all rows of one CDR3 protein and keeps the most common genes and DNA. This sample is represented by 250,000 to 350,000 distinct CDR3 sequences; around 9.6% of them were singletons. Clones ranked in the top ten supply around 9.1% of the sample. Sequenced material: PBMCs from the stem cell graft donor, taken from the stem cell graft. These receptors all stem from a human donor who donated a stem cell graft to a child with SCID.

This clonotype has only a few counts. The chain joins TRBV5-1 to TRBJ2-7; D perhaps matches TRBD2 (6 bases). Germline CDR1 is SGHRS and CDR2 is YFSETQ. Trimming left V 1 base short and J 5 bases short, with 13 bases between. The CDR3 consists of 14 residues. CDR3 sequence: CASSLKPGVNEQYF. In DNA form, the CDR3 reads TGCGCCAGCAGCTTGAAGCCGGGGGTCAACGAGCAGTACTTC.

V and J are TRBV6-4 and TRBJ2-2; a weak D match, TRBD1 (5 bases). The CDR3 spans 14 residues. V was clipped by 6 bases and J by 6 bases, with 14 bases between them. CDR1 is MRHNA, CDR2 SNTAGT, per germline. The CDR3 loop is CASRPQGNAGELFF. CDR3 nucleotide sequence: TGTGCCAGCAGACCCCAGGGCAACGCCGGGGAGCTGTTTTTT.

The V gene is TRBV27, the J gene TRBJ2-7; D call uncertain. V was clipped by 3 bases and J by 3 bases, with 9 bases between them. Germline V CDR1 and CDR2: MNHEY, SMNVEV (reference sequence). This CDR3 has 13 amino acids. The CDR3 here is CASSFGSGYEQYF. For the CDR3, the DNA is TGTGCCAGCAGTTTTGGGTCAGGCTACGAGCAGTACTTC.

A word on this clonotype: A much larger clone sits a single nucleotide away, making a read error possible. CDR3: CASSEPEGLALYNEQFF. Here the CDR3 DNA reads TGCGCCAGCAGTGAGCCAGAGGGACTAGCTTTATACAATGAGCAGTTCTTC. The chain combines TRBV10-2 with TRBJ2-1, with TRBD2 matching 9 bases. V was pared by 2 bases and J by 4 bases, with 9 bases of the junction left unmatched. Germline assignment: CDR1 WSHSY and CDR2 SAAADI. The CDR3 sequence is 17 residues long.

In its sample, this clonotype was seen a few times. The rearrangement uses TRBV5-1 and TRBJ2-7; the D gene is possibly TRBD2 (6 bases). CDR3 length equals 13 residues. Trimming took off 4 bases at V and 7 bases at J, with 15 bases between the two ends. In germline, CDR1 is SGHRS, CDR2 YFSETQ. The chain's CDR3 is CASSPGTAREQYF. Written as DNA, the CDR3 is TGCGCCAGCAGCCCCGGGACTGCACGGGAGCAGTACTTC.

The chain is built from TRBV12-3 or TRBV12-4 and TRBJ1-4; 7 nucleotides line up with TRBD1. The CDR3 sequence is 14 residues long. After removal of 6 bases from V and 0 bases from J, the junction contained 1 base not matched to a gene. CDR3 nucleotide sequence: TGTGCCAGCAGGGGACAGACAACTAATGAAAAACTGTTTTTT. Translating gives CASRGQTTNEKLFF.

This chain uses TRBV6-1 with TRBJ1-4; D call uncertain. The CDR3 is 16 amino acids. Germline CDR1 reads MNHNS; CDR2 reads SASEGT. The V end lost 3 bases, the J end lost 4 bases, and 15 bases lay between the germline ends. The CDR3 sequence: CASSDTLLGGNEKLFF. DNA of the CDR3: TGTGCCAGCAGTGACACCCTGTTGGGTGGTAATGAAAAACTGTTTTTT.

There are many counts of this clonotype. This sequence joins TRBV4-1 and TRBJ2-2, with D perhaps matching TRBD1 or TRBD2 (5 bases each). Germline V lookup: CDR1 MGHRA, CDR2 YSYEKL. Trimming took 4 bases from V and 7 from J, leaving 19 bases between them. The CDR3 totals 16 residues. The CDR3 here is CASSPPLLGGNGELFF. The CDR3, as DNA: TGCGCCAGCAGCCCCCCCCTTCTTGGGGGTAACGGGGAGCTGTTTTTT.

This clonotype was found a few times. No DNA is shown, since the ends of the CDR3 on it are uncertain; the CDR3 is the one TCRdb lists. The chain uses TRBV6-5 and TRBJ2-5; the table calls TRBD1, which could not be checked here. Looked up from germline, CDR1 is MNHEY and CDR2 is SVGAGI. The CDR3 is 14 residues long, ends included. CDR3 protein: CASSYFGPEETQYF.

This clonotype has a handful of counts. J is TRBJ2-3 and V is TRBV9; D unclear. The CDR3 length is 19 residues. Germline V lookup: CDR1 SGDLS, CDR2 YYNGEE. The V and J ends lost 3 bases and 3 bases respectively, with 26 bases between them. The CDR3 DNA is TGTGCCAGCAGCGCGCCCCACACCGGTGAAAGGGAAATTACAGATACGCAGTATTTT. Translated, it gives CASSAPHTGEREITDTQYF.

This clonotype was picked up many times. V is TRBV11-2 and J is TRBJ1-5; no firm D call. The V gene lost 0 bases and the J gene lost 0 bases, with 6 bases spanning the gap. Germline CDR1 is SGHAT and CDR2 is FQNNGV. The length of the CDR3 is 15 residues. CDR3 bases: TGTGCCAGCAGCTTAGAGCGGTATAGCAATCAGCCCCAGCATTTT. Its protein is CASSLERYSNQPQHF.

The table lists this clonotype with a few counts. The V and J genes are TRBV6-5 and TRBJ1-2, with 7 bases aligning to TRBD1. Germline-derived CDR1 and CDR2 are MNHEY and SVGAGI. The CDR3 contains 11 residues. The junction had 3 bases not matched to a gene; V was cut back by 6 bases and J by 8 bases. DNA of the CDR3: TGTGCCAGCAGCTGGGGACAGGGCTACACCTTC. Translation: CASSWGQGYTF.

This sequence joins TRBV5-5 and TRBJ2-5, with a tentative D call TRBD1 (5 bases). Germline V CDR1 and CDR2: SGHKS, YYEKEE (reference sequence). V was pared by 0 bases and J by 4 bases, with 10 bases between. The CDR3 totals 14 residues. The CDR3 is CASSLEGARETQYF. The CDR3 DNA reads as TGTGCCAGCAGCTTGGAAGGGGCGAGAGAGACCCAGTACTTC.

This clonotype was recorded a few times. This chain joins TRBV6-4 and TRBJ1-5; D unresolved. The V gene lost 9 bases and the J gene lost 3 bases, with 12 bases spanning the gap. Germline V gene sequence: CDR1 MRHNA, CDR2 SNTAGT. This CDR3 has 13 amino acids. CDR3 nucleotides: TGTGCCAGACTCACAGCTTTCAATCAGCCCCAGCATTTT. Amino acids: CARLTAFNQPQHF.

This clonotype occurred a few times. The V and J genes are TRBV20-1 and TRBJ2-1; possibly TRBD2 for D (7 bases). CDR3 size: 16 residues. The V end lost 1 base, the J end lost 0 bases, and 13 bases lay between the germline ends. Germline-derived CDR1 and CDR2 are DFQATT and SNEGSKA (reference sequence). The CDR3 loop reads CSARGGAGASYNEQFF. In nucleotides, the CDR3 is TGCAGTGCTAGAGGGGGTGCGGGGGCCTCCTACAATGAGCAGTTCTTC.

This clonotype was counted only a few times. The rearrangement uses TRBV18 and TRBJ1-1, with D perhaps TRBD1 (5 bases). This CDR3 region has 15 residues. Per the germline V gene, CDR1 is KGHSH and CDR2 is LQKENI. Deletions cut 2 bases from V and 6 bases from J, with 16 bases between. This chain's CDR3 is CASSPSHAGTSEAFF. The CDR3 nucleotides are TGTGCCAGCTCACCAAGTCACGCGGGGACCTCTGAAGCTTTCTTT.

The chain has TRBV7-9 and TRBJ2-5; 7 bases are a match to TRBD2. From germline, CDR1 is SEHNR and CDR2 FQNEAQ (reference sequence). V shed 5 bases, J shed 0 bases, and the junction held 12 bases outside the gene matches. The CDR3 extends over 17 amino acids. The CDR3 DNA sequence: TGTGCCAGCAGCAATAACGGACTAAGCGGGGACCAAGAGACCCAGTACTTC. Protein sequence: CASSNNGLSGDQETQYF.

This chain uses TRBV7-9 with TRBJ1-3; D ambiguous. Looked up from germline, CDR1 is SEHNR and CDR2 is FQNEAQ (reference sequence). Deletions cut 4 bases from V and 6 bases from J, with 7 bases between. The CDR3 spans 12 residues. The chain's CDR3 is CASSSTANTIYF. As DNA, the CDR3 is TGTGCCAGCAGCTCCACTGCAAACACCATATATTTT.

This clonotype was seen only a few times. This chain connects TRBV5-1 to TRBJ1-5; D gene unclear. Germline assignment: CDR1 SGHRS and CDR2 YFSETQ. The CDR3 totals 13 residues. V dropped 0 bases and J dropped 4 bases, with 5 bases sitting between them. DNA of the CDR3: TGCGCCAGCAGCTTGGCCATAAATCAGCCCCAGCATTTT. Residues: CASSLAINQPQHF.

There are a few counts of this clonotype. This sequence joins TRBV6-1 and TRBJ1-2, with 9 bases aligning to TRBD1. The CDR3 length is 15 residues. Germline CDR1 reads MNHNS; CDR2 reads SASEGT. Trimming at V came to 6 bases and at J to 5 bases, leaving 10 bases not matched to a gene. CDR3 residues: CASRPGQGGSYGYTF. The DNA of the CDR3 is TGTGCCAGCAGGCCGGGACAGGGTGGATCTTATGGCTACACCTTC.

This clonotype was seen only a few times. This likely comes from a read error, as the CDR3 has no conserved phenylalanine or tryptophan at its end. The chain combines TRBV12-3 or TRBV12-4 with TRBJ2-1, with D possibly TRBD1 on 5 matching bases. The length of the CDR3 is 15 residues. The ends were cut back, 5 bases at V and 4 bases at J, with 15 bases in the middle. The chain's CDR3 is CASSLRGSRYNEQFL. In nucleotides, the CDR3 is TGTGCCAGCAGTCTAAGGGGATCGCGGTACAATGAGCAGTTCCTC.

This clonotype was found a few times. V gene TRBV7-6 combines with J gene TRBJ1-6, with 11 bases aligning to TRBD1. V trimming: 5 bases; J trimming: 12 bases; junction bases outside the gene matches: 6. Looked up from germline, CDR1 is SGHVS and CDR2 is FNYEAQ. The CDR3 extends over 14 amino acids. The CDR3 loop is CASSLGQGARPLHF. CDR3 DNA: TGTGCCAGCAGCCTAGGACAGGGGGCTCGACCCCTCCACTTT.

This clonotype appeared a few times. The chain uses TRBV20-1 and TRBJ1-6, with 7 positions matching TRBD1. This CDR3 is 17 amino acids long. CDR1 is DFQATT, CDR2 SNEGSKA, per germline (reference sequence). J gave up 10 bases and V 0 bases, and 15 bases lay outside the gene matches. The CDR3 loop reads CSARDTPTQGGWSPLHF. In DNA, the CDR3 is TGCAGTGCTAGAGATACTCCGACCCAGGGGGGTTGGTCACCCCTCCACTTT.